The 15 T cell receptor beta chains below come from one sample, sequenced in a study of blood T cell repertoires in COVID-19. Method: immunoSEQ multiplex PCR; TCRdb's copy keeps in-frame clones and lacks some. The table lists 310,000 or so clones, just over 85% of them singletons, with about 10% in the top ten. The specimen sequenced was PBMCs or T cells enriched from blood (not recorded which). The receptors were gathered from a woman aged 18-29 years who had recovered from COVID-19.

The genes are TRBV4-2 and TRBJ1-4; D ambiguous. The CDR3 spans 14 residues. V lost 1 base, J lost 8 bases, and 11 bases lay in between. CDR1 is LGHNA, CDR2 YNFKEQ, per germline. The CDR3 spells CASSQGLGLEKLFF. The CDR3, as DNA: TGTGCCAGCAGCCAAGGGCTAGGTTTAGAAAAACTGTTTTTT.

The V call is TRBV3-1 (or the pseudogene TRBV3-2), the J call TRBJ2-1; the D gene is possibly TRBD2 (5 bases). The ends were cut back, 1 base at V and 12 bases at J, with 7 bases in the middle. CDR1 LGHDT and CDR2 YNNKEL come from the germline V gene (reference sequence). The CDR3 sequence is 11 residues long. The CDR3 DNA reads TGTGCCAGCAGCCAAGGGCTAGCGCAGTTCTTC. It translates to CASSQGLAQFF.

In nucleotides, the CDR3 is TGTGCCAGCAGTGAAACCCCCGGGACAGGGTACGAGCAGTACTTC. Amino acids: CASSETPGTGYEQYF. V is TRBV2 and J is TRBJ2-7; 9 bases are a match to TRBD1. This CDR3 comprises 15 residues. With V trimmed by 2 bases and J by 4 bases, 6 bases remained unmatched. Germline CDR1 reads SNHLY; CDR2 reads FYNNEI.

This clone was seen once. The V gene is TRBV7-9, the J gene TRBJ2-1; D possibly corresponds to TRBD1 (6 bases). This CDR3 is 17 amino acids long. Trimming stripped 0 bases from V and 4 bases from J, with 16 bases between. From germline, CDR1 is SEHNR and CDR2 FQNEAQ (reference sequence). The CDR3 is CASSLALHDRSYNEQFF. The CDR3 nucleotides are TGTGCCAGCAGCTTAGCGCTTCACGACAGGAGTTACAATGAGCAGTTCTTC.

This clone was observed once. The chain uses TRBV5-8 and TRBJ1-4, with D hard to call. The length of the CDR3 is 14 residues. V lost 3 bases and J lost 0, with 6 bases in between. Germline CDR1 is SGHTS and CDR2 is YDEGEE. CDR3 nucleotides: TGTGCCAGCAGCTCCGGGGCAACTAATGAAAAACTGTTTTTT. Translated, it gives CASSSGATNEKLFF.

This clone showed up just a few times. The chain employs TRBV10-3 and TRBJ1-6; no firm D call. Germline V gene lookup returns CDR1 ENHRY and CDR2 SYGVKD. The CDR3 is made up of 15 amino acids. V lost 2 bases to trimming and J lost 8 bases, with 13 bases between them. CDR3 sequence reads: CAISEAQSGYSPLHF. CDR3 sequence (DNA): TGTGCCATCAGTGAGGCGCAGAGCGGGTATTCACCCCTCCACTTT.

The chain uses TRBV28 and TRBJ1-4; no clear D gene. V gave up 4 bases and J gave up 4 bases, with 10 bases separating them. This CDR3 has 14 residues. Germline V gives CDR1 MDHEN, CDR2 SYDVKM. CDR3 bases: TGTGCCAGCAGTTCTCCGGGGAGTAATGAAAAACTGTTTTTT. Its translation: CASSSPGSNEKLFF.

The V and J genes are TRBV2 and TRBJ1-5; tentatively, D is TRBD1 (6 bases). Trimming took off 6 bases at V and 3 bases at J, with 15 bases between the two ends. CDR1 and CDR2 (germline): SNHLY, FYNNEI. This CDR3 comprises 15 residues. The CDR3 is CASRTSDSPNQPQHF. The CDR3 region has the DNA TGTGCCAGCAGAACCTCGGACAGCCCCAATCAGCCCCAGCATTTT.

The J gene is TRBJ2-1, the V gene TRBV28; tentative D call: TRBD1 (5 bases). Germline-derived CDR1 and CDR2 are MDHEN and SYDVKM. V lost 7 bases, J lost 0 bases, and 13 bases lay in between. The CDR3 length is 15 residues. As DNA, the CDR3 is TGTGCCAGCATTTCACAGGTAAGCTCCTACAATGAGCAGTTCTTC. Residues: CASISQVSSYNEQFF.

This chain joins TRBV4-1 and TRBJ1-2, with 8 bases fitting TRBD1. The ends lost 4 bases at V and 11 bases at J; junction bases unmatched: 6. The V gene's germline CDR1 is MGHRA and CDR2 YSYEKL. The CDR3 is 12 residues long. CDR3 nucleotide sequence: TGCGCCAGCAGCCCCAGGACAGGGTGGTACACCTTC. Amino acid sequence: CASSPRTGWYTF.

The rearrangement links TRBV5-1 to TRBJ2-1; tentative D call: TRBD1 (6 bases). This CDR3 is 14 amino acids long. Germline V gene data show CDR1 as SGHRS and CDR2 as YFSETQ. V dropped 3 bases and J dropped 6 bases, with 13 bases sitting between them. The CDR3 coding sequence is TGCGCCAGCAGCTCTTTAGAACAGGGCAATGAGCAGTTCTTC. It encodes CASSSLEQGNEQFF.

The chain has TRBV7-3 and TRBJ1-2, with D possibly matching TRBD1 (6 bases). The CDR3 is 14 residues long. With 0 bases removed from V and 7 bases from J, the gap between germline ends came to 12 bases. In germline, CDR1 is SGHTA, CDR2 FQGTGA. CDR3 coding DNA: TGTGCCAGCAGCTTAACAGCAGGGGCCTTTGGCTACACCTTC. Its protein product is CASSLTAGAFGYTF.

J is TRBJ1-1 and V is TRBV11-2; 7 bases are a match to TRBD1. Germline V gene data show CDR1 as SGHAT and CDR2 as FQNNGV. The trim removed 5 bases at V and 5 bases at J, leaving 8 bases unmatched. The CDR3 totals 14 residues. The DNA for the CDR3 is TGTGCCAGCAGCCCAATGACAGGGCCTACTGAAGCTTTCTTT. Residues: CASSPMTGPTEAFF. The whole variable domain, filled in from reference TRBV11-2 and TRBJ1-1, reads EAGVAQSPRYKIIEKRQSVAFWCNPISGHATLYWYQQILGQGPKLLIQFQNNGVVDDSQLPKDRFSAERLKGVDSTLKIQPAKLEDSAVYLCASSPMTGPTEAFFGQGTRLTVV.

The rearrangement uses TRBV11-1 and TRBJ1-1; maybe TRBD1 (6 bases). Trimming shortened V by 8 bases and J by 4 bases, and 8 bases separated the two germline ends. CDR3 length: 11 residues. The germline V gene has CDR1 SGHAT and CDR2 FQDESV (reference sequence). CDR3 in amino acids: CASADSTEAFF. In DNA form, the CDR3 reads TGTGCCAGCGCGGACAGCACTGAAGCTTTCTTT. Looking up the rest from reference TRBV11-1 and TRBJ1-1 gives the full variable domain: EAEVAQSPRYKITEKSQAVAFWCDPISGHATLYWYRQILGQGPELLVQFQDESVVDDSQLPKDRFSAERLKGVDSTLKIQPAELGDSAMYLCASADSTEAFFGQGTRLTVV.

The genes are TRBV18 and TRBJ2-7; 7 nucleotides line up with TRBD1. This CDR3 region has 15 residues. CDR1 is KGHSH and CDR2 is LQKENI in the germline V gene. Unmatched junction bases numbered 10, after V lost 0 bases and J lost 8 bases. DNA of the CDR3: TGTGCCAGCTCACCACCGAGTAAGGACAGGAGCCAGCAGTACTTC. It yields the protein CASSPPSKDRSQQYF.